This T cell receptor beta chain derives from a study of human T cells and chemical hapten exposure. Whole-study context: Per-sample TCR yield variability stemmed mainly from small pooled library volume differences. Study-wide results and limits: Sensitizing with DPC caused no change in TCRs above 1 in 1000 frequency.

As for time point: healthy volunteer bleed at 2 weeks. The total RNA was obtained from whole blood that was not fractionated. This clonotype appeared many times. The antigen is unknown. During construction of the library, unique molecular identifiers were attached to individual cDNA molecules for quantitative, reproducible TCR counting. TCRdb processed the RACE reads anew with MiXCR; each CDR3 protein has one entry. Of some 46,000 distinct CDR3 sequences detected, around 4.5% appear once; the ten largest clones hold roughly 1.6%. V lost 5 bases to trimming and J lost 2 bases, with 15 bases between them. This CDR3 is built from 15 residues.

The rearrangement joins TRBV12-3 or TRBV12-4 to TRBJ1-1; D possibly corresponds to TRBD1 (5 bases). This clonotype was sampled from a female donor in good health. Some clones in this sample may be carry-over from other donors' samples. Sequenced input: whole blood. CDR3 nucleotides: TGTGCCAGCAGTCTGGGGGGGGTTCTAAACACTGAAGCTTTCTTT. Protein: CASSLGGVLNTEAFF.